Each of the 11 T cell receptor beta chains below was sequenced from the same sample in a study of CD4 T cell repertoires in COVID-19. Profiling relied on immunoSEQ multiplex PCR, and the TCRdb table lists in-frame clones only, not all of them. The data hold approximately 79,000 clones, with roughly four fifths observed a single time. The sequencing used CD4+ T cells from peripheral blood, collected after recovery from COVID-19. All receptors come from a human donor who had COVID-19.

This chain links TRBV6-5 with TRBJ2-7, with D perhaps matching TRBD2 (6 bases). Germline lookup yields CDR1 MNHEY and CDR2 SVGAGI. Trimming left V 7 bases short and J 0 bases short, with 10 bases between. The CDR3 is made up of 13 amino acids. CDR3 nucleotide sequence: TGTGCCAGCACCAAGACTAGCTCCTACGAGCAGTACTTC. Encoded protein: CASTKTSSYEQYF.

This chain uses TRBV11-2 with TRBJ2-2; 12 bases are shared with TRBD2. The CDR3 has 16 residues. The V gene end was trimmed by 5 bases and the J gene end by 6 bases; junction bases not matched to a gene: 7. Looked up from germline, CDR1 is SGHAT and CDR2 is FQNNGV. The CDR3 DNA reads as TGTGCCAGCAGCCCGAGGACTAGCGGGGCGTCCGGGGAGCTGTTTTTT. Translation gives CASSPRTSGASGELFF.

This chain uses TRBV29-1 with TRBJ2-3; the D gene is possibly TRBD2 (6 bases). V was clipped by 3 bases and J by 6 bases, with 13 bases between them. This CDR3 has 13 amino acids. Per germline, CDR1 SQVTM and CDR2 ANQGSEA. CDR3 in amino acids: CSVDLRRADTQYF. Here the CDR3 DNA reads TGCAGCGTTGACCTGCGGAGGGCCGATACGCAGTATTTT.

V gene TRBV5-1 combines with J gene TRBJ1-4; D might be TRBD1 (5 bases). Germline CDR1 is SGHRS and CDR2 is YFSETQ. The V end lost 3 bases, the J end lost 5 bases, and 20 bases lay between the germline ends. This CDR3 has 17 residues. The CDR3 region is CASSSSGRLRSNEKLFF. CDR3 nucleotides: TGCGCCAGCAGCTCCTCGGGACGACTCCGTTCCAATGAAAAACTGTTTTTT.

The chain joins TRBV6-5 to TRBJ1-2; 8 bases are a match to TRBD1. V was clipped by 4 bases and J by 3 bases; unmatched bases: 4. CDR3 size: 14 residues. CDR1 is MNHEY and CDR2 is SVGAGI in the germline V gene. The CDR3 here is CASSSDREYYGYTF. The CDR3 DNA reads TGTGCCAGCAGTTCGGACAGGGAGTACTATGGCTACACCTTC.

This chain joins TRBV2 and TRBJ1-6; D gene ambiguous. The CDR3 sequence is 15 residues long. Germline-derived CDR1 and CDR2 are SNHLY and FYNNEI. The ends were cut back, 3 bases at V and 6 bases at J, with 12 bases in the middle. CDR3 in amino acids: CASSEVPLGNSPLHF. The DNA for the CDR3 is TGTGCCAGCAGTGAGGTGCCATTGGGTAATTCACCCCTCCACTTT.

The chain carries TRBV28 and TRBJ1-2; weak D call: TRBD1 (5 bases). The CDR3 sequence is 14 residues long. Trimming cost V 5 bases and J 1 base, with 11 bases left between them. CDR1 is MDHEN, CDR2 SYDVKM, per germline. CDR3 coding DNA: TGTGCCAGCAGTCTCGACAGCGATAACTATGGCTACACCTTC. Its translation: CASSLDSDNYGYTF.

This clone has a single count. The chain recombines TRBV19 with TRBJ2-5; 11 bases agree with TRBD1. This CDR3 comprises 15 residues. Germline loops: CDR1 LNHDA, CDR2 SQIVND (reference sequence). V was pared by 5 bases and J by 5 bases, with 7 bases of the junction left unmatched. The CDR3 loop is CASSFRTGGSETQYF. CDR3 DNA sequence: TGTGCCAGTAGTTTTCGGACAGGGGGCTCGGAGACCCAGTACTTC.

The chain employs TRBV21-1 and TRBJ2-2; TRBD1, as called in the table, went unchecked against the DNA. TRBV21-1 is a pseudogene locus. This CDR3 is 15 amino acids long. CDR3 in DNA: TGTGCCAGCCCGGGGAAAGGGGGCTTCACCGGGGAGCTGTTTTTT. It translates to CASPGKGGFTGELFF.

V and J are TRBV9 and TRBJ2-2, with a weak D call TRBD2 (7 bases). The V gene lost 6 bases and the J gene lost 0 bases, with 12 bases spanning the gap. Germline V CDR1 and CDR2: SGDLS, YYNGEE. This CDR3 is 15 amino acids long. The CDR3 loop is CASTLGGANTGELFF. CDR3 DNA sequence: TGTGCCAGCACCCTAGGGGGGGCGAACACCGGGGAGCTGTTTTTT.

The V call is TRBV5-1, the J call TRBJ2-1, with 10 nucleotides matching TRBD2. This CDR3 spans 15 amino acids. The J segment lost 11 bases and the V segment lost 4 bases, leaving 12 bases of the junction unmatched. CDR1 is SGHRS and CDR2 is YFSETQ in the germline V gene. The CDR3 here is CASSPTGLAENKQFF. The CDR3 DNA is TGCGCCAGCAGCCCAACAGGACTAGCGGAAAATAAGCAGTTCTTC.